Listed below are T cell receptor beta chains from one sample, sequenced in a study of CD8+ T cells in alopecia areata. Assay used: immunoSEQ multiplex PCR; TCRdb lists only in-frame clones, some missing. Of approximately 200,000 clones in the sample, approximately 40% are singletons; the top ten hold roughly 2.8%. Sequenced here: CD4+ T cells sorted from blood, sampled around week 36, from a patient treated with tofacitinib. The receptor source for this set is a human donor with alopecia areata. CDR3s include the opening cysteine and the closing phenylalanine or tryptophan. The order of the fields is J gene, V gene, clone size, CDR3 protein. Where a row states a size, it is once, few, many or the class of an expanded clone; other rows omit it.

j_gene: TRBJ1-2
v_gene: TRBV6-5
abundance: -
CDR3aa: CAIRTDNYGYTF

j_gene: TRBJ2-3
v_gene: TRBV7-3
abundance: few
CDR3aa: CASSLGMANTDTQYF

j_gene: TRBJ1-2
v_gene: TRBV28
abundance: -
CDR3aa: CASSKLTNYGYTF

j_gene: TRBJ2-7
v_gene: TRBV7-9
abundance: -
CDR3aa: CASSLTASEQYF

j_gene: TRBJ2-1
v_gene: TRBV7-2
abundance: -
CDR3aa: CASSFEYNNEQFF

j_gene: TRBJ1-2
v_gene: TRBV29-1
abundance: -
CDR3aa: CSVSDGALDTF

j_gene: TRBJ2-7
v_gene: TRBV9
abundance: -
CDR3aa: CASSVELAPYEQYF

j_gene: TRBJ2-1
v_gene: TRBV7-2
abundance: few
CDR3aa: CASTIVQGDYNEQFF

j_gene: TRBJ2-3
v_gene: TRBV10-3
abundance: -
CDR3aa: CAISGGQVEGYDTQYF

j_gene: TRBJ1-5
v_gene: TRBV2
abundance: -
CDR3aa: CASSEGPIRPQHF

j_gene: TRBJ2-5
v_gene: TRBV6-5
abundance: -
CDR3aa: CASSYPAGGVETQYF

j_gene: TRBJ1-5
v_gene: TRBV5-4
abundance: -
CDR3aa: CASSPGGHQPQHF

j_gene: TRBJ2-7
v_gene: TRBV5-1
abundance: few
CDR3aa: CASSLGLAGVHEQYF

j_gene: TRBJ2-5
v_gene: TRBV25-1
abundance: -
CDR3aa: CASSEGGTPGTQYF

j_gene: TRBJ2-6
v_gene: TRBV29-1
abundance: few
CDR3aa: CSVTSGQLLSGANVLTF

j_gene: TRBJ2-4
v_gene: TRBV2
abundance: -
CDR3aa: CASRPARAAKNIQYF

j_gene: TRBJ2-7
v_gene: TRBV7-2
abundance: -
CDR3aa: CASSSSGTSAYEQYF

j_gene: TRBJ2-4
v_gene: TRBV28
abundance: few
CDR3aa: CASSQSTGRNIQYF

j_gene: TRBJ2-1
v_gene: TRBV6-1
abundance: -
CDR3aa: CASSERERGTLRRDNEQFF

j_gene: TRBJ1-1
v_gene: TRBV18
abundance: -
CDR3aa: CASSGTGAMNTEAFF

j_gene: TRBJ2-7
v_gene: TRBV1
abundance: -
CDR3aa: CTSSQTGTSGKSPYF

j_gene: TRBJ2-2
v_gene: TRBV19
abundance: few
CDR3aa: CASSISGTGELFF

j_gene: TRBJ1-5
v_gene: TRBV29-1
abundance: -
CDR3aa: CSVGTGSNQPQHF

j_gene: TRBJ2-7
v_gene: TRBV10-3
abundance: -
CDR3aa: CAITSGQGQYEQYF

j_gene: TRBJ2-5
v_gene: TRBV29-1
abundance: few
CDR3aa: CSVKETQYF

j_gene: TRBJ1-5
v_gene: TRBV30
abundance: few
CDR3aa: CAWADRSNQPQHF

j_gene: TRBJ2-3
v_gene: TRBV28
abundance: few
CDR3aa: CASSLPGISTDTQYF

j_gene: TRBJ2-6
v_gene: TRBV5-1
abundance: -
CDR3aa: CASSLPSSGANVLTF

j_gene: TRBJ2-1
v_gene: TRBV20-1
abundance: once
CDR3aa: CSARWEDEQFF

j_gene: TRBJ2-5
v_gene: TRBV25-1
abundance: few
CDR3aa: CASSERLRETQYF

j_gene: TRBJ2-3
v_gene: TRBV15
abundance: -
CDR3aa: CATSREQIGTDTQYF

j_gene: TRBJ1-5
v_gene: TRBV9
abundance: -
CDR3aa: CASSAGTGGRNQPQHF

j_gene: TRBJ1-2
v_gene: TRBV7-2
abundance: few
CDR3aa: CASSLGQLTHYGYTF

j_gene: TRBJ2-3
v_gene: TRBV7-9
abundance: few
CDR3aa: CASSLDPSTDTQYF

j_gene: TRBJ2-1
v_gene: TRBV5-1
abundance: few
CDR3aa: CASSLAQSGGEQFF

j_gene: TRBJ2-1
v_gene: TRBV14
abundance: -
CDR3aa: CASSQFYEQFF

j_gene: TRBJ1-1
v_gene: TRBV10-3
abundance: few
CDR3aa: CAISESWGTAEAFF

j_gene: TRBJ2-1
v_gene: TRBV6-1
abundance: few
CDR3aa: CASAVSGIYNEQFF

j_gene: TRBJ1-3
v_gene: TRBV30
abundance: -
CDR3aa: CAWSSSQTVLSGNTIYF

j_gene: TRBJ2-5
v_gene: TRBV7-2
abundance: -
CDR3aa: CASSKGRETQYF

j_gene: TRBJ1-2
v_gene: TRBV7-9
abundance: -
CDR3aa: CASSYAGTGNIDYGYTF